This T cell receptor (beta chain) was captured in a study of shared clonotypes between healthy human individuals. Study overall: A couple of women and a few men aged 18 to 49 made up the donors.

The deep-level immunoSEQ assay was used. Sequencing used immunoSEQ multiplex PCR; TCRdb keeps in-frame clones, though not all of them. The sample records some 470,000 clones, around 80% being singletons. The CDR3 length is 15 residues. Unmatched junction bases numbered 3, after V lost 2 bases and J lost 2 bases. Germline V gene sequence: CDR1 GTSNPN, CDR2 SVGIG (reference sequence). Roughly 92 million PBMCs were counted before genomic DNA extraction. What was sequenced was PBMCs. This chain connects TRBV30 to TRBJ2-1; the match to TRBD2 covers 10 bases. This clonotype originated in a woman in her 40s in good health. Some clones in this sample may be carry-over from other donors' samples. The CDR3 DNA reads as TGTGCCTGGAGTCCACTAGCGGGGCCCTACAATGAGCAGTTCTTC. The encoded protein is CAWSPLAGPYNEQFF.